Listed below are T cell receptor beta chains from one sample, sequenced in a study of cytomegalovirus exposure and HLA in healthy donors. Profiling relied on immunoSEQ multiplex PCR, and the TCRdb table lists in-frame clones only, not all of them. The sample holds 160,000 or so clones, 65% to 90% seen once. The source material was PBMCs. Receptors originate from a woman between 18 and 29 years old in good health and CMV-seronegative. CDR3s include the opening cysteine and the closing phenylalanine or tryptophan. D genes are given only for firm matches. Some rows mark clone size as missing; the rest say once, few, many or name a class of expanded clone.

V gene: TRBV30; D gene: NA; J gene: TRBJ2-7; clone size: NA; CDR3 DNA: TGTGCCTGGAATAGAATGGGCAGGGGCCCCGAGCAGTACTTC; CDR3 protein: CAWNRMGRGPEQYF
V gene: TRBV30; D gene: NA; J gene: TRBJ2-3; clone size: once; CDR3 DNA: TGTGCCTGGAGTGTGGAACTGGGGGGTACAGATACGCAGTATTTT; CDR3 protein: CAWSVELGGTDTQYF
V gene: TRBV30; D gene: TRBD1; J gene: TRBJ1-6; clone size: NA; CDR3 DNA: TGTGCCTGGAGTGTAAGGGGGCTTGCTTCACCCCTCCACTTT; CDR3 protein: CAWSVRGLASPLHF
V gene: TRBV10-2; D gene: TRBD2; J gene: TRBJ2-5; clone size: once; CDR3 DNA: TGCGCCAGCAGTGAGACAGACGGGGGGGGCCGTGGGACCCAGTACTTC; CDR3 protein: CASSETDGGGRGTQYF
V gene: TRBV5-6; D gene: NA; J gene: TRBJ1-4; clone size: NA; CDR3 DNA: TGTGCCAGCAGCTTGGATCCGGGGAGGAATGAAAAACTGTTTTTT; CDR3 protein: CASSLDPGRNEKLFF
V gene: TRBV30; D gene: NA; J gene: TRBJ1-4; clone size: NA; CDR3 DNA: TGTGCCTGGGCATCCATGGGACACGAAAAACTGTTTTTT; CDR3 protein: CAWASMGHEKLFF
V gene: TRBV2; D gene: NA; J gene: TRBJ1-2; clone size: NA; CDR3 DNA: TGTGCCAGCGGGGCGGGGGCAGTGAGAAACCTCGGCTACACCTTC; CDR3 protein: CASGAGAVRNLGYTF
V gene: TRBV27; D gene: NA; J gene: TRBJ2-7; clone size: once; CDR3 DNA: TGTGCCAGCAAGATGGGACACACCTCCTACGAGCAGTACTTC; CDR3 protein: CASKMGHTSYEQYF
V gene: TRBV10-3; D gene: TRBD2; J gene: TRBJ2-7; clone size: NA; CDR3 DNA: TGTGCCATCAGTGAGGAACTAGCGGCCTCCTACGAGCAGTACTTC; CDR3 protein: CAISEELAASYEQYF
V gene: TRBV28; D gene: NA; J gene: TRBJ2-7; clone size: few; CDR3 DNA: TGTGCCAGCAGTTTGGGGGGTATTTGGGAGCAGTACTTC; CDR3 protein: CASSLGGIWEQYF
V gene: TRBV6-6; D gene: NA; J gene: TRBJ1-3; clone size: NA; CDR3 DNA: TGTGCCAGCAGTTCATTAGCTTCTCCAGGGAACACCATATATTTT; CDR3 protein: CASSSLASPGNTIYF
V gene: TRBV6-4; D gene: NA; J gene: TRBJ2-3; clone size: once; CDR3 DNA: TGTGCCAGCAGTGACGACTGGGCAGGGACAGATACGCAGTATTTT; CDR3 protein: CASSDDWAGTDTQYF
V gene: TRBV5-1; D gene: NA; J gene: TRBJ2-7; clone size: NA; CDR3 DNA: TGCGCCAGCAGGAAGGAATCAGGCCCCTACGAGCAGTACTTC; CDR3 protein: CASRKESGPYEQYF